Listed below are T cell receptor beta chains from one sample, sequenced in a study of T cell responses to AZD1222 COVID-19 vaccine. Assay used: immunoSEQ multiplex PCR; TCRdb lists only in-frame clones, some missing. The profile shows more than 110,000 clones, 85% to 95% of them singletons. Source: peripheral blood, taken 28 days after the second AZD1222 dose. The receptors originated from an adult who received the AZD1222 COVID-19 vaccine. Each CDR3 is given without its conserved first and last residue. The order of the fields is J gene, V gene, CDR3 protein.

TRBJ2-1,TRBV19,ASSRQGQEF
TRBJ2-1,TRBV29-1,SVDPTGYNEQF
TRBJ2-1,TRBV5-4,ASSLPSGRKGEQF
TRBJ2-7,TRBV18,ASSSGTSGDEQY
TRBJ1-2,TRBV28,ASSSPRTDHYGYT
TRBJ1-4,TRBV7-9,ASSPQATNEKLF
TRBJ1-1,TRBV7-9,ASSRDSIGAF
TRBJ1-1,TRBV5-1,ASSLGAGWTEAF
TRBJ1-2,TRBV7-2,ASSPSGQGKVYGYT
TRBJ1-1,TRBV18,ASSANTNTEAF
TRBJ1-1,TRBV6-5,ASNGRTNTEAF
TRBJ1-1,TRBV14,ASSSTSSTEAF
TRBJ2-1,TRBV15,ATSRDRGGSNEQF
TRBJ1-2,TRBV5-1,ASSLDLGQGSYGYT
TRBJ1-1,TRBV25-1,ASRLIETEAF
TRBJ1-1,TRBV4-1,ASSQAGLGGTEAF
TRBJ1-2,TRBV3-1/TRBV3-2,ASSQEGGRENFYGYT
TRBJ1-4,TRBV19,ASQDRGLTNEKLF
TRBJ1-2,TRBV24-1,ATSDGSYYGYT
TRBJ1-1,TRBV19,ASGRDRDTEAF
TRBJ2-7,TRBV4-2,ASNEDSTSYEQY
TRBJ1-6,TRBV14,ASSQVIRSPLH
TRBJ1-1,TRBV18,ASSLGFGLNTEAF